This T cell receptor (beta chain) was captured in a study of T-cell memory formation after mild COVID-19. Amplification by 5'RACE using constant-segment primers produced TCR alpha and TCR beta cDNA libraries that carried sample barcodes and UMIs. TCRdb itself ran the 5' RACE reads through MiXCR, one entry per CDR3 protein. The profile covers 250,000 to 350,000 distinct CDR3 sequences, with about 13% appearing a single time and under 25% taken by the ten largest. General observations from the study: CD4/CD8 balance held among clones contracting day 15 to 85, and later expanders leaned CD4+.

The CDR3 runs 15 residues. V shed 5 bases, J shed 4 bases, and the junction held 6 bases outside the gene matches. About this clonotype: Its cognate antigen is unknown.

The sequence was obtained from a man in his late teens or twenties who had mild COVID-19 (a few samples of this study predate the infection). Cell type and time point are not known. Sequencing was carried out using PBMCs or a T cell subset sorted from them (not recorded which). V and J are TRBV12-3 or TRBV12-4 and TRBJ2-1; TRBD1 matches 9 bases. The CDR3 sequence: CASSRTGEGYNEQFF. The CDR3 bases are TGTGCCAGCAGTAGGACAGGGGAAGGGTACAATGAGCAGTTCTTC.